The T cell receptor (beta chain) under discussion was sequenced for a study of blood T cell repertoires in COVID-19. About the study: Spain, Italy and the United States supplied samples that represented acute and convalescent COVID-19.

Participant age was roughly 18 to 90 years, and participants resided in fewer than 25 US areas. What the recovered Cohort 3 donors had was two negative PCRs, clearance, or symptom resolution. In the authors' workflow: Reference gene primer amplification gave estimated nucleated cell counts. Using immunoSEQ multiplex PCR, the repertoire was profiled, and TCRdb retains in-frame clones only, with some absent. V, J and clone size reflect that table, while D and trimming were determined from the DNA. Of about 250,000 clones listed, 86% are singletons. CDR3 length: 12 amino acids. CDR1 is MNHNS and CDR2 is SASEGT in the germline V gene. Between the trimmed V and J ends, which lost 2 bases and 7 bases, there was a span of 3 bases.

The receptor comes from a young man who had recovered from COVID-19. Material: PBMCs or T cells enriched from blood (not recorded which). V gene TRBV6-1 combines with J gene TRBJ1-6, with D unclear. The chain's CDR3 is CASSETNSPLHF. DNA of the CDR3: TGTGCCAGCAGTGAAACAAATTCACCCCTCCACTTT.